This T cell receptor beta chain stems from a study of T cells in Graves' hyperthyroidism and ophthalmopathy. Notes on this clonotype: A much larger clone lies one base from this, so it may be a read error.

CDR3 length: 14 amino acids. Germline V gene sequence: CDR1 DFQATT, CDR2 SNEGSKA (reference sequence). The investigators amplified TCR beta CDR3 regions from RNA transcripts. The HTBI primer set was used in a first-round RT-PCR of the TCR CDR3. TCRdb passed the multiplex PCR reads through MiXCR, listing each CDR3 protein once. The data show roughly 510,000 distinct CDR3 sequences, with over 45% seen just once and about 45% held by the top ten. This clonotype was obtained from an adult woman with Graves' disease, either hyperthyroidism or ophthalmopathy (not recorded which). The rearrangement uses TRBV20-1 and TRBJ2-7; D possibly matches TRBD1 or TRBD2 (6 bases each). The sequencing input was peripheral blood or thyroid tissue (not recorded which). DNA for the CDR3: TGCAGTGCTAGGGGGGGCCCGATCTCTAGCGAGCAGTGCTTC. This gives the protein CSARGGPISSEQCF.